One sample yielded the 2 T cell receptor beta chains listed below, sequenced in a study of vaccination and CD4 T cells after COVID-19. Antigen specificity for these receptors is unknown. Treatment specified: roughly 11-day PBMC culture with coronavirus spike peptide pools or control peptides (ViraFEST assay). The Oncomine TCR Beta short-read assay sequenced DNA from cultured CD4+ T cells. In TCRdb, the PCR reads were re-called with MiXCR into one record per CDR3 protein. Of some 25,000 distinct CDR3 sequences listed, around 49% are singletons. The sample was CD4+ T cells from blood, cultured in vitro. These receptors came from a human donor who had recovered from COVID-19.

V usage is TRBV5-1 and J usage is TRBJ1-1, with D tentatively TRBD1 (6 bases). The CDR3 runs to 14 residues. Trimming pared 4 bases from V and 5 bases from J, leaving 15 bases between. Germline values: CDR1 SGHRS, CDR2 YFSETQ. CDR3 coding DNA: TGCGCCAGCAGCCTTCGAGGGGGACGGACTGAAGCTTTCTTT. As protein: CASSLRGGRTEAFF.

The chain joins TRBV6-1 to TRBJ1-5; D is possibly TRBD1 (5 bases). This CDR3 has 15 residues. Germline CDR1 and CDR2: MNHNS and SASEGT. Deletions cut 6 bases from V and 3 bases from J, with 15 bases between. The CDR3 is CASSQTATSNQPQHF. The DNA for the CDR3 is TGTGCCAGCAGCCAGACAGCAACCTCCAATCAGCCCCAGCATTTT.